Listed here are 3 T cell receptor beta chains from one sample, sequenced in a study of blood T cell repertoires in COVID-19. Sequencing used immunoSEQ multiplex PCR; TCRdb keeps in-frame clones, though not all of them. Among about 190,000 clones listed, 70% to 90% were seen once. Sequencing input: PBMCs or T cells enriched from blood (not recorded which). Receptors were obtained from a woman between 35 and 50 years old in a cohort exposed to, infected with or recovered from COVID-19 (not recorded which).

The V gene is TRBV19, the J gene TRBJ2-5; possibly TRBD1 for D (6 bases). V was trimmed by 4 bases and J by 5 bases, leaving 17 bases between them. There are 15 residues in the CDR3. The germline V gene encodes CDR1 LNHDA and CDR2 SQIVND (reference sequence). The CDR3 loop is CASSTQQGGWETQYF. Here the CDR3 DNA reads TGTGCCAGTAGTACACAACAAGGGGGTTGGGAGACCCAGTACTTC. Complete variable domain (other parts from reference TRBV19 and TRBJ2-5): DGGITQSPKYLFRKEGQNVTLSCEQNLNHDAMYWYRQDPGQGLRLIYYSQIVNDFQKGDIAEGYSVSREKKESFPLTVTSAQKNPTAFYLCASSTQQGGWETQYFGPGTRLLVL.

This rearrangement joins TRBV7-6 to TRBJ1-3; tentatively, D is TRBD1 (6 bases). Per germline, CDR1 SGHVS and CDR2 FNYEAQ. This CDR3 comprises 17 residues. V lost 5 bases and J lost 0, with 17 bases in between. The CDR3 loop is CASSLGGGRDSGNTIYF. CDR3 bases: TGTGCCAGCAGCCTAGGGGGGGGTAGAGACTCTGGAAACACCATATATTTT. Full variable domain (missing parts from reference TRBV7-6 and TRBJ1-3): GAGVSQSPRYKVTKRGQDVALRCDPISGHVSLYWYRQALGQGPEFLTYFNYEAQQDKSGLPNDRFSAERPEGSISTLTIQRTEQRDSAMYRCASSLGGGRDSGNTIYFGEGSWLTVV.

This CDR3 is CAILRTASDYGYTF. CDR3 sequence (DNA): TGTGCCATCTTACGGACAGCTTCGGACTATGGCTACACCTTC. The chain employs TRBV10-3 and TRBJ1-2; TRBD1 might be the D (6 bases). Per germline, CDR1 ENHRY and CDR2 SYGVKD. This CDR3 spans 14 amino acids. V was shortened by 8 bases and J by 3 bases, with 16 bases between the two germline ends.